The clone carrying this T cell receptor (beta chain) was recorded many times. The CDR3 is 14 amino acids. Trimming left V 5 bases short and J 2 bases short, with 13 bases between. This entry comes from a study of Graves' ophthalmopathy and Graves' hyperthyroidism. CDR3 regions of TCR beta were amplified from RNA transcripts. Investigators did first-round RT-PCR with HTBI primers, then second-round multiplex PCR. TCRdb fed the multiplex PCR reads into MiXCR, producing one record per CDR3 protein. The sample carries just over 400,000 distinct CDR3 sequences, over 20% recorded once. The origin of this receptor is a woman aged 18-35 years with stable Graves' hyperthyroidism. The sample taken for sequencing was peripheral blood. The chain carries TRBV12-3 or TRBV12-4 and TRBJ2-7; a weak D match, TRBD2 (5 bases). The CDR3, as DNA: TGTGCCAGCAGTGGTCGCAACGGGGCCTACGAGCAGTACTTC. It specifies CASSGRNGAYEQYF.